The T cell receptor (beta chain) under discussion was sequenced for a study of CD8 T cells in ankylosing spondylitis. Study-wide results and caveats: The study identified a TCR beta motif of roughly eight highly homologous variants that appeared characteristic of ankylosing spondylitis blood. Disease-linked clones reportedly concentrated significantly in matched ankylosing spondylitis synovial fluid.

Library preparation for TCR beta used quantitative 5'-RACE with molecular barcodes. TCRdb recomputed calls from the 5' RACE reads with MiXCR, one row per CDR3 protein. The sample has hundreds of thousands of distinct CDR3 sequences; about 20% are singletons. The length of the CDR3 is 15 residues. V lost 0 bases and J lost 0, with 8 bases in between. Germline CDR1 reads ENHRY; CDR2 reads SYGVKD. This clonotype showed up many times. Its cognate antigen is unknown. Sequenced material: blood, either unsorted or a sorted T cell fraction (not recorded which). The chain carries TRBV10-3 and TRBJ2-5, with unresolved D. This TCR was recovered from a female donor with ankylosing spondylitis or in good health (not recorded which). For the CDR3, the DNA is TGTGCCATCAGTGAGTCGACGACGTACCAAGAGACCCAGTACTTC. This gives the protein CAISESTTYQETQYF.